The 6 T cell receptor beta chains given below trace back to one sample, sequenced in a study of T cell repertoires in cytomegalovirus infection (dated by TCRdb to between 2019 and 2020). TCRdb lists the instrument as Illumina HiSeq 1500. TCRdb reworked the public reads: Q25 trimming with fastp, MiXCR clone assembly, productive beta chains retained. Rows merge per CDR3 protein into single entries with the most common DNA and genes. The sample has around 290,000 distinct CDR3 sequences on record, roughly 23% of them singletons. The ten top clones hold approximately 15% of the sample. What was sequenced was PBMCs. Receptors were obtained from a human donor in good health (CMV status not recorded). Some clones in this sample may be carry-over from other donors' samples.

This clonotype was observed at least ten times. The chain is built from TRBV7-2 and TRBJ2-4; TRBD2 matches 11 bases. Germline-derived CDR1 and CDR2 are SGHTA and FQGNSA. The CDR3 is 19 amino acids. V was pared by 7 bases and J by 0 bases, with 14 bases of the junction left unmatched. The CDR3 nucleotides are TGTGCCAGCACCCGCGCCGGGACTAGCGGAGCCCAAGCCAAAAACATTCAGTACTTC. Amino acid sequence: CASTRAGTSGAQAKNIQYF.

This clonotype was detected only once. V usage is TRBV7-2 and J usage is TRBJ2-7; no reliable D call. Germline V gene data show CDR1 as SGHTA and CDR2 as FQGNSA. The CDR3 extends over 17 amino acids. V was clipped by 1 base and J by 3 bases, with 19 bases between them. The CDR3, as DNA: TGTGCCAGCAGCTTAGAAGTCGGCAACCCCTTACACTACGAGCAGTACTTC. This codes for CASSLEVGNPLHYEQYF.

The V and J genes are TRBV12-3 or TRBV12-4 and TRBJ1-1; a possible D gene is TRBD1 (5 bases). V was trimmed by 2 bases and J by 6 bases, leaving 16 bases between them. This CDR3 has 15 amino acids. The DNA for the CDR3 is TGTGCCAGCAGTTTAATGGGGGGTTCAGTTCCTGAAGCTTTCTTT. The encoded protein is CASSLMGGSVPEAFF.

This clonotype was detected only a few times. The J gene is TRBJ2-7, the V gene TRBV6-1; perhaps TRBD2 as D (5 bases). Germline V CDR1 and CDR2: MNHNS, SASEGT. The CDR3 has 14 residues. The germline V and J ends were trimmed by 0 bases and 0 bases, with 6 bases remaining between them. Here the CDR3 DNA reads TGTGCCAGCAGTGAAGCGGGGAGCTCCTACGAGCAGTACTTC. Encoded protein: CASSEAGSSYEQYF.

This chain joins TRBV2 and TRBJ1-2; the D gene is possibly TRBD1 (5 bases). Germline loops: CDR1 SNHLY, CDR2 FYNNEI. The CDR3 length is 11 residues. The V and J ends lost 6 bases and 7 bases respectively, with 9 bases between them. CDR3 protein: CASRVGVGYTF. CDR3 DNA sequence: TGTGCCAGCAGAGTAGGGGTTGGCTACACCTTC.

This clonotype was observed a few times. The chain has TRBV7-8 and TRBJ2-4; 8 bases match TRBD1. This CDR3 has 18 amino acids. V shed 4 bases, J shed 5 bases, and the junction held 16 bases outside the gene matches. Germline V gives CDR1 SGHVS, CDR2 FQNEAQ. The CDR3 DNA sequence: TGTGCCAGCAGCTATGATCAATGGACAGGGATTAAAGAAAACATTCAGTACTTC. This encodes CASSYDQWTGIKENIQYF. The full variable domain, with the rest looked up from reference TRBV7-8 and TRBJ2-4, is GAGVSQSPRYKVAKRGQDVALRCDPISGHVSLFWYQQALGQGPEFLTYFQNEAQLDKSGLPSDRFFAERPEGSVSTLKIQRTQQEDSAVYLCASSYDQWTGIKENIQYFGAGTRLSVL.